This T cell receptor (beta chain) comes out of a study of cytomegalovirus exposure and HLA in healthy donors. Both 60 Vbeta primers and 13 Jbeta primers went into the PCR. Profiling relied on immunoSEQ multiplex PCR, and the TCRdb table lists in-frame clones only, not all of them. This repertoire shows about 110,000 clones, about 86% found once; its top ten account for about 2%. CDR3 length: 12 residues. Per germline, CDR1 SGHTA and CDR2 FQGNSA. Trimming removed 7 bases at V and 8 bases at J, with 14 bases between. This TCR came from a woman aged 25 to 45 in good health and CMV-seronegative. The sequenced sample was PBMCs. The V and J genes are TRBV7-2 and TRBJ1-2; D is possibly TRBD1 (5 bases). The CDR3 sequence is CASTGGKKGYTF. The CDR3 nucleotides are TGTGCCAGCACCGGGGGAAAGAAAGGCTACACCTTC.